The TCR beta chain under discussion was sequenced for a study of cytomegalovirus exposure and HLA in healthy donors. Study information: Earlier sequencing of approximately 200 million T cells yielded about 120 million unique TCR beta sequences. Study-wide results and caveats: DRB1 had the most TCR associations and HLA-C the fewest, a later analysis found, with rates varying by HLA locus.

In the case of this clone: Antigen specificity is unknown.

PCR employed 60 Vbeta and 13 Jbeta primers. Sequencing used immunoSEQ multiplex PCR; TCRdb keeps in-frame clones, though not all of them. The repertoire includes 180,000 or so clones, roughly 74% of them detected once, and roughly 8.2% sits in the top ten. Germline loops: CDR1 SEHNR, CDR2 FQNEAQ (reference sequence). The V and J ends lost 11 bases and 8 bases, in that order; junction bases with no gene match: 7. The CDR3 loop spans 13 amino acids. The chain uses TRBV7-9 and TRBJ2-1, with 12 bases identical to TRBD1. The sample comprised PBMCs. The receptor's source is a woman aged 40 to 49 in good health and CMV-seropositive. The CDR3 spells CAGDWDRGHEQFF. DNA of the CDR3: TGTGCCGGAGACTGGGACAGGGGGCATGAGCAGTTCTTC.